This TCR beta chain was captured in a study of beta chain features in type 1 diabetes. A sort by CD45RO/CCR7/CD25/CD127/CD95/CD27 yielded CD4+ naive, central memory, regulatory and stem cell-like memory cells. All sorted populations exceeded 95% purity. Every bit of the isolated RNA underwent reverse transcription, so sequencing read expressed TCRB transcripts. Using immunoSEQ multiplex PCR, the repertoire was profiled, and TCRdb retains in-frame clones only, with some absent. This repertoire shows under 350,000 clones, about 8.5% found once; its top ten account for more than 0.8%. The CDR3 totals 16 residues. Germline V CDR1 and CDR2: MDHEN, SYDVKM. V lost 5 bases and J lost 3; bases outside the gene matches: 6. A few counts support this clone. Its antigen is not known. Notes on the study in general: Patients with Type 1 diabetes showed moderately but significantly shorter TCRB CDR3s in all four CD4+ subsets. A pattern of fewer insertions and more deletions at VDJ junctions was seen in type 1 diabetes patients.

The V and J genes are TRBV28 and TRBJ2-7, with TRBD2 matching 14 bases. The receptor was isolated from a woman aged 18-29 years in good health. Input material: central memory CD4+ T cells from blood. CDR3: CASSPSGLAGDYEQYV. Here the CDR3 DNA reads TGTGCCAGCAGTCCTTCGGGACTAGCGGGAGACTACGAGCAGTACGTC.